The 10 T cell receptor beta chains presented below share a single source sample, sequenced in a study of blood T cell repertoires in COVID-19. Clones were read by immunoSEQ multiplex PCR, and TCRdb kept only the in-frame ones, dropping some. The table has just over 250,000 clones, about 90% seen once. The specimen was peripheral blood. These TCRs come from a woman aged 70 to 79 with COVID-19, enrolled during active disease.

CDR3 DNA sequence: TGTGCCAGCAGCTTTCGGGGTACCGGGGAGCTGTTTTTT. Amino acid sequence: CASSFRGTGELFF. J is TRBJ2-2 and V is TRBV5-8; possible D gene TRBD2, 5 bases. This CDR3 is built from 13 residues. The V gene lost 2 bases and the J gene lost 5 bases, with 7 bases spanning the gap. CDR1 SGHTS and CDR2 YDEGEE come from the germline V gene.

The table lists this clone with a count of one. V usage is TRBV5-5 and J usage is TRBJ2-7; 8 bases fit TRBD1. The J segment lost 7 bases and the V segment lost 9 bases, leaving 9 bases of the junction unmatched. Germline V CDR1 and CDR2: SGHKS, YYEKEE (reference sequence). CDR3 length: 12 residues. CDR3 in amino acids: CATSQGAGEQYF. The CDR3 DNA reads as TGTGCCACTTCCCAGGGGGCGGGGGAGCAGTACTTC.

The V call is TRBV6-4, the J call TRBJ2-1; D is perhaps TRBD2 (6 bases). Germline CDR1 MRHNA, CDR2 SNTAGT. V dropped 5 bases and J dropped 10 bases, with 15 bases sitting between them. The CDR3 runs to 13 residues. The CDR3 region is CASSPLVGGEQFF. The CDR3 nucleotides read TGTGCCAGCAGTCCTTTAGTCGGAGGGGAGCAGTTCTTC.

This clone was seen just once. This chain joins TRBV5-1 and TRBJ1-2, with D uncertain. CDR3 length equals 14 residues. Germline-derived CDR1 and CDR2 are SGHRS and YFSETQ. The germline V and J ends were trimmed by 2 bases and 1 base, with 9 bases remaining between them. CDR3 sequence: CASSFHQNNYGYTF. In nucleotides, the CDR3 is TGCGCCAGCAGCTTCCACCAGAATAACTATGGCTACACCTTC. Combining the CDR3 with reference TRBV5-1 and TRBJ1-2 gives the whole variable domain KAGVTQTPRYLIKTRGQQVTLSCSPISGHRSVSWYQQTPGQGLQFLFEYFSETQRNKGNFPGRFSGRQFSNSRSEMNVSTLELGDSALYLCASSFHQNNYGYTFGSGTRLTVV.

The rearrangement links TRBV28 to TRBJ2-6; 7 nucleotides match TRBD1. Germline assignment: CDR1 MDHEN and CDR2 SYDVKM. This CDR3 spans 16 amino acids. Trimming cost V 6 bases and J 1 base; bases outside gene matches: 6. The CDR3 reads CASRDRVLSGANVLTF. In DNA, the CDR3 is TGTGCCAGCAGAGACAGGGTCTTATCTGGGGCCAACGTCCTGACTTTC. Full variable domain (outside the CDR3, taken from reference TRBV28 and TRBJ2-6): DVKVTQSSRYLVKRTGEKVFLECVQDMDHENMFWYRQDPGLGLRLIYFSYDVKMKEKGDIPEGYSVSREKKERFSLILESASTNQTSMYLCASRDRVLSGANVLTFGAGSRLTVL.

This clone was counted a single time. V usage is TRBV5-8 and J usage is TRBJ2-3; 8 bases are a match to TRBD1. Trimming took 3 bases from V and 6 from J; bases not matched to a gene: 12. The CDR3 spans 16 residues. Germline V gene data show CDR1 as SGHTS and CDR2 as YDEGEE. The CDR3 sequence: CASSSLGQGMSDTQYF. CDR3 sequence (DNA): TGTGCCAGCAGCTCGCTAGGACAGGGTATGTCGGATACGCAGTATTTT.

The chain uses TRBV7-2 and TRBJ1-2; D is unclear. V was shortened by 5 bases and J by 0 bases, with 19 bases between the two germline ends. Per the germline V gene, CDR1 is SGHTA and CDR2 is FQGNSA. The CDR3 is 17 amino acids. CDR3 sequence reads: CASSLRGLMIANYGYTF. The CDR3 region has the DNA TGTGCCAGCAGCCTACGCGGACTGATGATAGCTAACTATGGCTACACCTTC.

The V and J genes are TRBV18 and TRBJ1-5; D may be TRBD1 (6 bases). Trimming left V 1 base short and J 1 base short, with 8 bases between. CDR3 length: 15 residues. Germline V gene data show CDR1 as KGHSH and CDR2 as LQKENI. The CDR3 DNA reads as TGTGCCAGCTCACCACAGGGGGGGAGCAATCAGCCCCAGCATTTT. Translating gives CASSPQGGSNQPQHF.

On this clone itself: The sample holds other DNA sequences that translate to the same CDR3. V is TRBV4-3 and J is TRBJ1-5, with 9 bases fitting TRBD1. The CDR3 contains 13 residues. Germline V gene lookup returns CDR1 LGHNA and CDR2 YSLEER. V was pared by 3 bases and J by 7 bases, with 1 base of the junction left unmatched. In DNA form, the CDR3 reads TGCGCCAGCAGCCAGGACAGGGGACAGCCCCAGCATTTT. Translated: CASSQDRGQPQHF.

The V gene is TRBV19, the J gene TRBJ2-7; TRBD1 might be the D (6 bases). The ends were cut back, 1 base at V and 3 bases at J, with 13 bases in the middle. CDR1 LNHDA and CDR2 SQIVND come from the germline V gene (reference sequence). This CDR3 has 15 amino acids. The CDR3 sequence: CASSIVTGAVYEQYF. As DNA, the CDR3 is TGTGCCAGTAGTATAGTGACAGGCGCCGTCTACGAGCAGTACTTC.